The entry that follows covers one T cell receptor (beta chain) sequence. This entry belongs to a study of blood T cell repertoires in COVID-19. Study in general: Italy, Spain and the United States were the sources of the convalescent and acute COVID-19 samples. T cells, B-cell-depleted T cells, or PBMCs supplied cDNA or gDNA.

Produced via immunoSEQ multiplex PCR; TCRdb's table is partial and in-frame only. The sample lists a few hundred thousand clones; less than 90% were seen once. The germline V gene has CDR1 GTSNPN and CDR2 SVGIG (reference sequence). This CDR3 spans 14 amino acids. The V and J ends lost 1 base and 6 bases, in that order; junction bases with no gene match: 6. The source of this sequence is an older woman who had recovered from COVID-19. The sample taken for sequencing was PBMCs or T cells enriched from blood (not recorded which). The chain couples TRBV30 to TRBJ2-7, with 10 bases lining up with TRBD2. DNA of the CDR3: TGTGCCTGGAGTGGGGCGAGCGGGGGGGGCGAGCAGTACGTC. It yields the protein CAWSGASGGGEQYV.